These T cell receptor beta chains were read from a single sample in a study of blood T cell repertoires in COVID-19. This table comes from immunoSEQ multiplex PCR, and its TCRdb copy is limited to in-frame clones, with some not included. The table lists more than 110,000 clones, approximately 80% of them singletons. Source material: peripheral blood. These receptors came from a woman at least 80 years old with active or convalescent COVID-19. CDR3s include the opening cysteine and the closing phenylalanine or tryptophan. The D gene is left open where the match is weak. Clone size is shown for a subset of rows, as once, few, many or a class of expanded clone.

>.|15|.|TRBV13|TRBJ2-1
CASRDRVMRLGEQFF
TGTGCCAGCAGGGATAGGGTAATGCGACTAGGTGAGCAGTTCTTC
>.|11|TRBD1|TRBV5-1|TRBJ2-1
CASSMGQKQFF
TGCGCCAGCAGTATGGGACAGAAACAGTTCTTC
>.|14|TRBD1|TRBV10-1|TRBJ1-6
CASSLTGKDSPLHF
TGCGCCAGCAGCCTGACAGGGAAGGATTCACCCCTCCACTTT
>.|15|.|TRBV28|TRBJ1-4
CASSLPGATNEKLFF
TGTGCCAGCAGTTTACCGGGAGCAACTAATGAAAAACTGTTTTTT
>.|13|.|TRBV12-3/TRBV12-4|TRBJ1-1
CASSRDRNTEAFF
TGTGCCAGCAGCCGAGACAGGAACACTGAAGCTTTCTTT
>.|14|.|TRBV5-1|TRBJ2-1
CASLTQPSSNEQFF
TGCGCCAGCTTAACACAGCCCTCGAGCAATGAGCAGTTCTTC
>.|17|TRBD2|TRBV9|TRBJ2-2
CASSVFSGGETTGELFF
TGTGCCAGCAGCGTGTTTTCGGGGGGGGAGACCACCGGGGAGCTGTTTTTT
>.|11|.|TRBV12-3/TRBV12-4|TRBJ1-1
CASSFLSWAFF
TGTGCCAGCAGTTTTCTATCGTGGGCTTTCTTT
>.|16|TRBD1|TRBV7-8|TRBJ2-5
CASSSTGTGQQETQYF
TGTGCCAGCAGCTCTACCGGGACAGGACAACAAGAGACCCAGTACTTC
>once|15|TRBD1|TRBV6-5|TRBJ2-5
CASSRTGGPQETQYF
TGTGCCAGCAGTCGGACAGGGGGACCCCAAGAGACCCAGTACTTC
>.|12|.|TRBV6-5|TRBJ2-2
CASSYLSGELFF
TGTGCCAGCAGTTATTTATCCGGGGAGCTGTTTTTT
>once|11|.|TRBV6-2/TRBV6-3|TRBJ2-7
CASSYPLEQYF
TGTGCCAGCAGTTACCCCCTAGAGCAGTACTTC
>.|17|TRBD1|TRBV19|TRBJ2-7
CASSTIPDRPGGGEQYF
TGTGCCAGTAGTACAATACCGGACAGGCCTGGCGGAGGAGAGCAGTACTTC
>.|15|.|TRBV10-3|TRBJ2-5
CAISGGPAPMETQYF
TGTGCCATCAGTGGGGGGCCTGCCCCAATGGAGACCCAGTACTTC
>.|14|TRBD1|TRBV6-6|TRBJ1-4
CASSYSGTDEKLFF
TGTGCCAGCAGTTACTCGGGGACAGATGAAAAACTGTTTTTT
>few|14|.|TRBV5-1|TRBJ1-4
CASSTGLNVEKLFF
TGCGCCAGCAGCACGGGACTTAACGTTGAAAAACTGTTTTTT
>.|15|.|TRBV18|TRBJ2-7
CASSPPGTHSYEQYF
TGTGCCAGCTCACCCCCCGGGACACACTCCTACGAGCAGTACTTC
>once|13|.|TRBV18|TRBJ1-1
CASLRSMNTEAFF
TGTGCCAGCTTGCGGAGTATGAACACTGAAGCTTTCTTT
>.|18|.|TRBV14|TRBJ2-2
CASSQDTGGVRAPGELFF
TGTGCCAGCAGCCAAGATACTGGAGGGGTCCGGGCGCCCGGGGAGCTGTTTTTT
>.|17|TRBD2|TRBV11-3|TRBJ2-7
CASSLVLLAGEGYEQYF
TGTGCCAGCAGCTTAGTTCTACTAGCGGGGGAGGGCTACGAGCAGTACTTC
>many|11|.|TRBV30|TRBJ1-2
CAWSVRGGYTF
TGTGCCTGGAGTGTACGGGGTGGCTACACCTTC
>few|19|TRBD1|TRBV5-4|TRBJ1-4
CASSLRFSGTASGNEKLFF
TGTGCCAGCAGCTTGCGGTTTTCCGGGACAGCGTCTGGTAATGAAAAACTGTTTTTT
>.|15|.|TRBV1|TRBJ1-2
CTSSRAGTGYYGYTF
TGCACCAGCAGCCGCGCCGGGACAGGGTACTATGGCTACACCTTC
>.|15|.|TRBV9|TRBJ2-3
CASSSRTGSTDTQYF
TGTGCCAGCAGCTCCCGGACGGGGTCCACAGATACGCAGTATTTT
>.|14|.|TRBV7-9|TRBJ2-7
CASSLALGDYEQYF
TGTGCCAGCAGCTTAGCCTTAGGGGACTACGAGCAGTACTTC
>.|14|TRBD2|TRBV5-1|TRBJ2-5
CASSSAGGSETQYF
TGCGCCAGCAGTTCTGCGGGGGGCTCAGAGACCCAGTACTTC
>.|15|.|TRBV19|TRBJ1-5
CASSVGQGTTQPQHF
TGTGCCAGTAGTGTAGGGCAGGGGACTACGCAGCCCCAGCATTTT
>few|14|.|TRBV6-5|TRBJ1-1
CASSPRGPGTEAFF
TGTGCCAGCAGTCCGCGGGGGCCGGGCACTGAAGCTTTCTTT
>.|13|.|TRBV12-3/TRBV12-4|TRBJ1-2
CASSFDRGINYTF
TGTGCCAGCAGTTTCGACAGAGGTATAAACTACACCTTC
>.|13|.|TRBV11-2|TRBJ2-4
CASSRQALTIQYF
TGTGCCAGCAGCCGACAGGCCCTAACCATTCAGTACTTC
>.|13|.|TRBV18|TRBJ2-1
CASSPQSVGEQFF
TGTGCCAGCTCACCACAATCGGTTGGTGAGCAGTTCTTC
>.|14|.|TRBV18|TRBJ2-7
CASSPSRQAGEQYF
TGTGCCAGCTCACCAAGTAGACAGGCCGGTGAGCAGTACTTC
>.|12|.|TRBV30|TRBJ1-2
CACSGTRRYYTF
TGTGCCTGCTCCGGGACACGAAGGTACTACACCTTC
>.|14|.|TRBV2|TRBJ2-2
CATGMTENTGELFF
TGTGCCACCGGTATGACAGAGAACACCGGGGAGCTGTTTTTT
>few|14|TRBD1|TRBV27|TRBJ1-2
CASSLTGFGYGYTF
TGTGCCAGCAGTTTGACAGGGTTCGGCTATGGCTACACCTTC
>few|14|.|TRBV6-2/TRBV6-3|TRBJ1-5
CASSHAGGRAPQHF
TGTGCCAGCAGTCACGCGGGGGGCCGGGCTCCCCAGCATTTT
>.|14|TRBD1|TRBV6-5|TRBJ1-2
CASSRTGGNYGYTF
TGTGCCAGCAGCCGGACAGGGGGTAACTATGGCTACACCTTC
>.|16|TRBD1|TRBV5-1|TRBJ2-2
CASSFRTGTVTGELFF
TGCGCCAGCAGCTTCCGGACAGGGACGGTCACCGGGGAGCTGTTTTTT
>.|16|TRBD1|TRBV5-5|TRBJ2-3
CASSTIPGGGTDTQYF
TGTGCCAGCAGCACCATTCCAGGGGGTGGCACAGATACGCAGTATTTT
>.|14|TRBD1|TRBV19|TRBJ1-5
CASQGVRSNQPQHF
TGTGCCAGTCAGGGGGTGAGAAGCAATCAGCCCCAGCATTTT
>.|15|TRBD1|TRBV6-5|TRBJ1-1
CASRTRQGVNTEAFF
TGTGCCAGCAGAACTAGACAGGGAGTAAACACTGAAGCTTTCTTT
>.|15|TRBD2|TRBV10-3|TRBJ2-1
CAISKPSGGGNEQFF
TGTGCCATCAGTAAGCCTAGCGGGGGGGGCAATGAGCAGTTCTTC
>.|14|.|TRBV5-1|TRBJ2-3
CASSGGYHTDTQYF
TGCGCCAGCAGTGGGGGGTACCACACAGATACGCAGTATTTT
>few|14|TRBD1|TRBV2|TRBJ2-7
CATKGTRTGSEQYF
TGTGCCACCAAGGGGACCAGGACAGGGTCCGAGCAGTACTTC
>.|14|TRBD2|TRBV7-3|TRBJ2-1
CASSLIAGGGEQFF
TGTGCCAGCAGCTTAATCGCGGGGGGAGGCGAGCAGTTCTTC
>few|15|TRBD2|TRBV9|TRBJ2-3
CASRAGGLPTDTQYF
TGTGCCAGCAGGGCGGGGGGGCTGCCCACAGATACGCAGTATTTT
>.|16|.|TRBV19|TRBJ2-4
CASSIDARVRGNIQYF
TGTGCCAGTAGTATAGACGCGAGGGTCCGCGGGAACATTCAGTACTTC
>.|15|TRBD2|TRBV6-5|TRBJ2-7
CASKGLAGGSYEQYF
TGTGCCAGCAAGGGACTAGCGGGGGGGTCCTACGAGCAGTACTTC
>.|15|.|TRBV6-5|TRBJ2-7
CASSYTGESSYEQYF
TGTGCCAGCAGTTACACAGGCGAAAGCTCCTACGAGCAGTACTTC
>.|16|TRBD2|TRBV7-9|TRBJ2-2
CASSLRTGGNTGELFF
TGTGCCAGCAGCTTAAGGACGGGGGGGAACACCGGGGAGCTGTTTTTT
>few|15|TRBD2|TRBV6-5|TRBJ2-2
CASSYGTSGGAGLFF
TGTGCCAGCAGTTACGGGACTAGCGGGGGGGCCGGGCTGTTTTTT
>.|15|TRBD1|TRBV3-1/TRBV3-2|TRBJ2-6
CASRTGGSGANVLTF
TGTGCCAGCAGAACAGGGGGCTCTGGGGCCAACGTCCTGACTTTC
>.|15|.|TRBV19|TRBJ1-5
CASSSRGGSNQPQHF
TGTGCCAGTAGCTCACGGGGAGGGAGCAATCAGCCCCAGCATTTT
>.|13|.|TRBV27|TRBJ1-2
CASSYDSNYGYTF
TGTGCCAGCAGTTACGACAGTAACTATGGCTACACCTTC